In this sample, the clone carrying this TCR beta chain turned up many times. First-strand cDNA relied on TRAV- and TRBV-specific primers spanning alpha and beta chains. Both a constant-region primer and a V-primer adapter served to amplify TCRs across roughly 20 PCR cycles. TCRdb passed the reads through MiXCR, listing each CDR3 protein once. The table records about 39,000 distinct CDR3 sequences, about a third of them present only once. This specimen belongs to a study of low-dose radiotherapy and immunotherapy resistance in tumors. The wider study: Individuals in Cohort 2 had 1 Gy per fraction every two weeks, adding up to 13 Gy over 26 weeks. Daily, from cycle 1 day 1 and for four cycles, patients took oral aspirin 300 mg. Intravenous cyclophosphamide 200 mg/m2 was given every two weeks, one day before radiation and immunotherapy.

Time point indicated: before trial treatment. Nivolumab, ipilimumab, aspirin, low-dose cyclophosphamide and low-dose radiotherapy were given to donors. The ends were cut back, 5 bases at V and 3 bases at J, with 15 bases in the middle. Germline V gene sequence: CDR1 LNHDA, CDR2 SQIVND (reference sequence). This CDR3 region has 15 residues. The clonotype originates from a male donor with gallbladder cancer. Material: PBMCs, obtained before treatment. The gene calls are TRBV19 and TRBJ2-3; D is possibly TRBD1 or TRBD2 (6 bases each). CDR3 residues: CASSGRRGDTDTQYF. CDR3 DNA: TGTGCCAGTAGTGGAAGAAGGGGGGATACAGATACGCAGTATTTT.